A selection of T cell receptor beta chains follows, all from one sample in a study of blood T cell repertoires in COVID-19. Assay: immunoSEQ multiplex PCR; the TCRdb copy retains only in-frame clones and omits some. The sample contains some 69,000 clones, roughly 82% of which appear only once. The specimen was peripheral blood. All receptors come from a woman aged 60 to 75 with acute or convalescent COVID-19. Both conserved end residues are trimmed from each CDR3. Fields, in order: CDR3 length, J gene, V gene, CDR3 protein.

length: 11; J: TRBJ1-6; V: TRBV20-1; CDR3: SASLGAGSPLH
length: 10; J: TRBJ1-3; V: TRBV6-4; CDR3: ASSDILNTIY
length: 8; J: TRBJ1-2; V: TRBV29-1; CDR3: SVAIDGYT
length: 13; J: TRBJ2-3; V: TRBV3-1/TRBV3-2; CDR3: ASSPRQGFTDTQY
length: 14; J: TRBJ2-3; V: TRBV5-1; CDR3: ASSQTAGLATDTQY
length: 12; J: TRBJ1-5; V: TRBV15; CDR3: ATSRGTVNQPQH
length: 13; J: TRBJ2-2; V: TRBV20-1; CDR3: SASRSGGVTGELF
length: 12; J: TRBJ2-7; V: TRBV7-3; CDR3: ASSLNGSRYEQY
length: 11; J: TRBJ1-3; V: TRBV7-8; CDR3: ASSLASTGTIY
length: 14; J: TRBJ2-1; V: TRBV19; CDR3: ASSIDLLAGANEQF
length: 13; J: TRBJ1-5; V: TRBV5-1; CDR3: ASSIGGASNQPQH
length: 13; J: TRBJ2-3; V: TRBV10-3; CDR3: AIRSSGGSTDTQY
length: 13; J: TRBJ2-2; V: TRBV5-1; CDR3: ASSLDRAVPGELF
length: 16; J: TRBJ2-3; V: TRBV4-2; CDR3: ASSQGTSGGASTDTQY
length: 12; J: TRBJ2-1; V: TRBV9; CDR3: ASSVEGQYNEQF
length: 12; J: TRBJ1-2; V: TRBV6-1; CDR3: ASSEGQGNYGYT
length: 9; J: TRBJ1-2; V: TRBV2; CDR3: ASSQGNGYT
length: 16; J: TRBJ1-5; V: TRBV18; CDR3: ASSATGGAGGSNQPQH
length: 14; J: TRBJ2-3; V: TRBV5-1; CDR3: ASSHANGQYLRAQY
length: 12; J: TRBJ2-4; V: TRBV30; CDR3: AWSAGARGNIQY
length: 15; J: TRBJ1-2; V: TRBV27; CDR3: ASSSGVGGDQNYGYT
length: 14; J: TRBJ2-7; V: TRBV4-2; CDR3: ASSQVASGSAYEQY
length: 14; J: TRBJ2-1; V: TRBV5-1; CDR3: ASSLTSGSSVNEQF
length: 16; J: TRBJ2-6; V: TRBV5-1; CDR3: ASSLYGLQVSGANVLT
length: 13; J: TRBJ2-1; V: TRBV10-3; CDR3: AISGGTGGDNEQF
length: 13; J: TRBJ1-4; V: TRBV6-6; CDR3: ASSLLDRANEKLF
length: 12; J: TRBJ1-1; V: TRBV5-8; CDR3: ASNGVQQNTEAF
length: 11; J: TRBJ1-2; V: TRBV18; CDR3: ASSPEVAYGYT
length: 13; J: TRBJ1-1; V: TRBV6-5; CDR3: ASTAPGGMNTEAF
length: 13; J: TRBJ1-1; V: TRBV5-1; CDR3: ASSLGDLPNTEAF
length: 11; J: TRBJ2-7; V: TRBV27; CDR3: ASSPYYSYEQY
length: 14; J: TRBJ1-5; V: TRBV4-1; CDR3: ASSQEGRGFNQPQH
length: 11; J: TRBJ1-2; V: TRBV5-4; CDR3: ASSSNRGDGYT
length: 10; J: TRBJ2-1; V: TRBV6-6; CDR3: ASSYVGAEQF
length: 12; J: TRBJ2-5; V: TRBV5-8; CDR3: ASRRTSGQETQY
length: 13; J: TRBJ1-3; V: TRBV9; CDR3: ASSVAGDRGNTIY
length: 13; J: TRBJ1-1; V: TRBV11-2; CDR3: ASSLDSGGNTEAF
length: 11; J: TRBJ2-3; V: TRBV5-1; CDR3: ASSYLPGDTQY
length: 10; J: TRBJ2-7; V: TRBV24-1; CDR3: ATSDLYHEQY